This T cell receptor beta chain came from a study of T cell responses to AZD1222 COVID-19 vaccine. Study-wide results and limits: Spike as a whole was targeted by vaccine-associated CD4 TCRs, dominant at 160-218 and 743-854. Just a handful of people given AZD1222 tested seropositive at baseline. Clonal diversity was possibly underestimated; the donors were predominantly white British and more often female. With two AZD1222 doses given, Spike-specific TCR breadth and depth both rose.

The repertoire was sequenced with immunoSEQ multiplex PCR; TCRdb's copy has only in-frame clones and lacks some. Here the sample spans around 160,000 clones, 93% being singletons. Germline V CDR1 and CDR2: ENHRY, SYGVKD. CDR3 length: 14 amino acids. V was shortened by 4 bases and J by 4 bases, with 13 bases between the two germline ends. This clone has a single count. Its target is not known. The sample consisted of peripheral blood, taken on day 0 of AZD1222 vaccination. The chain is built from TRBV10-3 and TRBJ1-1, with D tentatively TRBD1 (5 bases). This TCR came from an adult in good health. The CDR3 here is CAISAQGEFTEAFF. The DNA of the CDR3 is TGTGCCATCAGTGCCCAGGGTGAGTTCACTGAAGCTTTCTTT.